Listed below are T cell receptor beta chains from one sample, sequenced in a study of blood T cell repertoires in COVID-19. The method was immunoSEQ multiplex PCR; TCRdb's version includes in-frame clones alone and lacks a portion of them. The sample shows roughly 250,000 clones, 88% of them seen only once. The sequencing sample was made of PBMCs or T cells enriched from blood (not recorded which). The receptors originated from a woman between 35 and 50 years old with acute COVID-19. Each CDR3 is given with its conserved first and last residue. A D gene is named only where the DNA matches it firmly. Clone size is stated in some rows and not others, as once, few, many or a class when expanded.

V gene	D gene	clone size	CDR3 length	J gene	CDR3 DNA	CDR3 protein
TRBV28	-	-	15	TRBJ1-1	TGTGCCAGCTCCTATCCCGGGAGAATGACCACTGAAGCTTTCTTT	CASSYPGRMTTEAFF
TRBV30	-	-	13	TRBJ1-1	TGTGCCTGGAGTGTATGGCCCTACACTGAAGCTTTCTTT	CAWSVWPYTEAFF
TRBV27	-	-	15	TRBJ1-5	TGTGCCAGCAGTTACTCAAGGGGTGGCAATCAGCCCCAGCATTTT	CASSYSRGGNQPQHF
TRBV3-1/TRBV3-2	TRBD1	-	15	TRBJ2-3	TGTGCCAGCAGCCAAGAGTGGACAGGGAAGGGTACGCAGTATTTT	CASSQEWTGKGTQYF
TRBV5-1	TRBD2	-	15	TRBJ2-5	TGCGCCAGCAGCTTAAGCGGGAGGGCCCTTGAGACCCAGTACTTC	CASSLSGRALETQYF
TRBV19	TRBD1	-	15	TRBJ1-6	TGTGCCAGTAGGACGACAGGGGGCCGGAATTCACCCCTCCACTTT	CASRTTGGRNSPLHF
TRBV15	-	once	16	TRBJ2-6	TGTGCCACCAGCAGAGATTCGGGGGCTGGGGCCAACGTCCTGACTTTC	CATSRDSGAGANVLTF
TRBV5-1	TRBD1	-	13	TRBJ1-2	TGCGCCAGCAGCTTGCGGCAGGGGGATGGCTACACCTTC	CASSLRQGDGYTF
TRBV9	-	-	16	TRBJ2-2	TGTGCCAGCAGCGTGGCCAGACAGGCGAACACCGGGGAGCTGTTTTTT	CASSVARQANTGELFF
TRBV28	-	-	20	TRBJ2-3	TGTGCCAGCAGTTTCCCTTCAACGCCGGGACTCCGAATCAGCACAGATACGCAGTATTTT	CASSFPSTPGLRISTDTQYF
TRBV18	TRBD1	-	14	TRBJ1-1	TGTGCCAGCTCACCCACCACAGGGGACACTGAAGCTTTCTTT	CASSPTTGDTEAFF
TRBV9	TRBD1	-	16	TRBJ2-3	TGTGCCAGCAGCGATAACGACAGGGGCGGCCCAGATACGCAGTATTTT	CASSDNDRGGPDTQYF
TRBV19	TRBD1	few	13	TRBJ1-1	TGTGCCAGTGGGACAGGGTTAGACACTGAAGCTTTCTTT	CASGTGLDTEAFF
TRBV14	TRBD1	-	14	TRBJ2-3	TGTGCCAGCAGCCAAGTTTCTCGACAGGGTATGCAGTATTTT	CASSQVSRQGMQYF
TRBV5-1	-	-	14	TRBJ1-2	TGCGCCAGCAGCCCGGATACGGGGAGCTATGGCTACACCTTC	CASSPDTGSYGYTF
TRBV18	TRBD1	-	15	TRBJ1-2	TGTGCCAGCTCAATGGGACAGGGGCCGCAGGATGGCTACACCTTC	CASSMGQGPQDGYTF
TRBV2	-	-	11	TRBJ2-5	TGTGCCAGCAGCCCGGAGGAGACCCAGTACTTC	CASSPEETQYF
TRBV12-3/TRBV12-4	TRBD2	-	13	TRBJ2-1	TGTGCCAGCAGTCGCGGGAGAAACAATGAGCAGTTCTTC	CASSRGRNNEQFF
TRBV3-1/TRBV3-2	TRBD1	-	16	TRBJ1-1	TGTGCCAGCAGCCAAGCGTCCGGGACAGGGAACACTGAAGCTTTCTTT	CASSQASGTGNTEAFF
TRBV11-3	TRBD1	-	14	TRBJ2-3	TGTGCCAGCGGGACAGGTGCTAGCACAGATACGCAGTATTTT	CASGTGASTDTQYF
TRBV4-3	-	-	14	TRBJ1-1	TGCGCCAGCAGCCAAGAGGCGGAGAACACTGAAGCTTTCTTT	CASSQEAENTEAFF
TRBV2	TRBD1	-	13	TRBJ2-1	TGTGCCAGCAGCCGGGACAGCAACAATGAGCAGTTCTTC	CASSRDSNNEQFF
TRBV2	TRBD1	-	14	TRBJ2-5	TGTGCCAGCAGCTCGACAGGGGTGGTAGAGACCCAGTACTTC	CASSSTGVVETQYF
TRBV4-2	-	few	15	TRBJ1-5	TGTGCCAGCAGCCCAAACGTACGGGGCAATCAGCCCCAGCATTTT	CASSPNVRGNQPQHF
TRBV4-2	TRBD2	once	15	TRBJ2-7	TGTGCCAGCAGCCAGGGACTAGCGGAGTTCTACGAGCAGTACTTC	CASSQGLAEFYEQYF
TRBV15	-	-	13	TRBJ2-1	TGTGCCACCAGCCTTCCCCCGGGCAATGAGCAGTTCTTC	CATSLPPGNEQFF
TRBV3-1/TRBV3-2	TRBD2	few	20	TRBJ2-1	TGTGCCAGCAGCCGCACACCGGGACTAGCGGGAGAAGAGGGCTACAATGAGCAGTTCTTC	CASSRTPGLAGEEGYNEQFF
TRBV7-8	-	-	14	TRBJ1-5	TGTGCCAGCAGCTTAGCAGGGGGAAATCAGCCCCAGCATTTT	CASSLAGGNQPQHF
TRBV2	TRBD1	-	15	TRBJ1-4	TGTGCCAGCAATCTATCAGGGGGCGGCGAGGAAAAACTGTTTTTT	CASNLSGGGEEKLFF
TRBV5-1	TRBD1	-	13	TRBJ1-2	TGCGCCAGCAGCCCGGGACAGGCTTATGGCTACACCTTC	CASSPGQAYGYTF
TRBV7-8	-	-	16	TRBJ1-4	TGTGCCAGCCTCGGGAATTTTGGCAGGGGTATTGAAAAACTGTTTTTT	CASLGNFGRGIEKLFF